This TCR beta chain was retrieved from a study of naive and memory T cell subsets. Overall study results and limits: The RNA method is potentially sensitive to activation and differentiation changes.

This clonotype has at least ten counts. What it recognizes is unknown. The V gene end was trimmed by 6 bases and the J gene end by 0 bases; junction bases not matched to a gene: 8. From germline, CDR1 is DFQATT and CDR2 SNEGSKA (reference sequence). This CDR3 is built from 14 residues. TCR cDNA received a 3' ligated oligonucleotide that carried a UMI. Whole-blood samples were approximately 2.6 ml of peripheral blood from healthy adult volunteers. Reverse transcription used DNase-treated unsorted total RNA, aiming for roughly 1 to 1,100 ng. The SP2 primer and nested alpha and beta constant region primers amplified ligated cDNA in four rounds. Reverse transcription of blood and skin TCR RNA was primed at alpha and beta constant regions. TCRdb used MiXCR to reprocess the 5' RACE reads, holding one entry per CDR3 protein. Altogether 32,000 or so distinct CDR3 sequences are present, roughly a sixth being singletons, with the ten largest covering 2% to 3%.

The receptor's source is a female donor in good health. The gene calls are TRBV20-1 and TRBJ2-7; 7 bases line up with TRBD2. The CDR3 is CSAPMGGNSYEQYF. DNA of the CDR3: TGCAGTGCCCCTATGGGGGGGAACTCCTACGAGCAGTACTTC.